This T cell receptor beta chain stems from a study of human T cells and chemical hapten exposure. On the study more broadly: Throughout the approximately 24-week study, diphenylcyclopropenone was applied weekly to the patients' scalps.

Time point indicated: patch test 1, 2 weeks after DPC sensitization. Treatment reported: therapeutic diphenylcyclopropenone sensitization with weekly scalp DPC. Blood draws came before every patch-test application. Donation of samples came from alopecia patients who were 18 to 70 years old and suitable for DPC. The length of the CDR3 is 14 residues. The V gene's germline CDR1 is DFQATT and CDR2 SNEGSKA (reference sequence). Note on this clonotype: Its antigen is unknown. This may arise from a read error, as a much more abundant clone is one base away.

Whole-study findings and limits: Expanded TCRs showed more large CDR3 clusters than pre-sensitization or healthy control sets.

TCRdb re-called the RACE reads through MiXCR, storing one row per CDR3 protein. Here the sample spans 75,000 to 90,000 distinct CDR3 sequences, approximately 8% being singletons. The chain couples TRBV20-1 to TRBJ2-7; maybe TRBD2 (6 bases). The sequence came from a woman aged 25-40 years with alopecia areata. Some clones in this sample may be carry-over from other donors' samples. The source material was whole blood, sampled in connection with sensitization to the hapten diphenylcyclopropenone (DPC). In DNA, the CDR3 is TGCAGTGCCCGGGACTCAAGGAGCTCCGACGAGCAGTACTTC. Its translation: CSARDSRSSDEQYF.